The T cell receptor (beta chain) under discussion was sequenced for a study of metastatic and nonmetastatic thyroid tumors. Study in general: Peripheral blood and tumor or nodule samples from malignant and benign thyroid patients were compared. Study-level results: TCR beta diversity was reportedly significantly higher in malignant thyroid tumors than benign nodules, in blood and tumor.

Comments on this clone: Its antigen is unidentified.

As originally analysed: The study took CDR3 differences across clinicopathological groups and made a distant-metastasis classifier for papillary thyroid cancer from them. TCRdb redid the clone calls on the PCR reads using MiXCR. TCRdb, rather than the study authors, made the V and J calls. The data hold 8,000 to 10,000 clones, with roughly a fifth observed a single time. The CDR3 extends over 13 amino acids. Germline V gene sequence: CDR1 GTSNPN, CDR2 SVGIG (reference sequence). Trimming cost V 3 bases and J 5 bases; bases outside gene matches: 4. Until they underwent thyroid surgery, no patient had received any treatment.

This TCR derives from a female donor with papillary thyroid cancer or a benign thyroid nodule (not recorded which). Some clones in this sample may be carry-over from other donors' samples. V and J are TRBV30 and TRBJ2-7, with 10 bases fitting TRBD2. The sample was adjacent normal tissue. The CDR3 nucleotides read TGTGCCTGGAGACTAGCGGGATCCCACGAGCAGTACTTC. This translates into CAWRLAGSHEQYF.